The 10 T cell receptor beta chains listed next were all sequenced from one sample in a study of T cells in Graves' hyperthyroidism and ophthalmopathy (dated by TCRdb to the late 2010s). Libraries were prepared through multiplex PCR. The sample was run on an Illumina HiSeq 2000. The TCR beta CDR3 regions were amplified from the RNA transcripts. For the first round of RT-PCR on the TCR CDR3, the HTBI primer set was used together with the Qiagen OneStep RT-PCR kit. Clones were called with MiXCR by TCRdb after fastp trimmed the public reads at Q25, and only in-frame beta chains were retained. Rows matching on CDR3 protein sequence are summarized as one entry with the most common DNA and genes. For this sample the table gives about 700,000 distinct CDR3 sequences, of which about 45% were detected only once. The biggest ten clones account for under 8.5% of the sample. What was sequenced was peripheral blood or thyroid tissue (not recorded which). These TCRs come from an adult man with Graves' disease, either hyperthyroidism or ophthalmopathy (not recorded which).

This chain links TRBV5-1 with TRBJ1-3; no reliable D call. The CDR3 is 15 residues long. V shed 4 bases and J shed 0 bases, with 11 bases lying between them. Germline V gene lookup returns CDR1 SGHRS and CDR2 YFSETQ. CDR3 protein: CASSGTGLSGNTIYF. The DNA for the CDR3 is TGCGCCAGCAGCGGCACGGGTCTCTCTGGAAACACCATATATTTT.

In the case of this clonotype: One end of the junction fails to match germline, which may point to a read error. The rearrangement uses TRBV7-9 and TRBJ2-2; 8 bases match TRBD1. Per the germline V gene, CDR1 is SEHNR and CDR2 is FQNEAQ (reference sequence). The CDR3 has 16 residues. CDR3 nucleotide sequence: TGCGCCAGCAGCCAAAGACAGGGGTCGAGCACCGGGGAGCTGTTTTTT. Residues: CASSQRQGSSTGELFF.

In its sample, this clonotype was seen a few times. The V call is TRBV19, the J call TRBJ2-5; D might be TRBD1 or TRBD2, each matching 6 bases. Germline lookup yields CDR1 LNHDA and CDR2 SQIVND (reference sequence). V was shortened by 5 bases and J by 3 bases, with 13 bases between the two germline ends. CDR3 length: 14 residues. The CDR3 sequence: CASSRRGYKETQYF. In nucleotides, the CDR3 is TGTGCCAGTAGTCGGAGGGGGTATAAAGAGACCCAGTACTTC.

The chain joins TRBV7-2 to TRBJ2-7; weak D call: TRBD1 (6 bases). Per the germline V gene, CDR1 is SGHTA and CDR2 is FQGNSA. The CDR3 is made up of 15 amino acids. The ends were cut back, 4 bases at V and 3 bases at J, with 16 bases in the middle. CDR3 sequence: CASSWGPGVDYEQYF. DNA for the CDR3: TGTGCCAGCAGCTGGGGGCCAGGGGTGGACTACGAGCAGTACTTC.

The chain uses TRBV7-9 and TRBJ2-7, with TRBD1 matching 10 bases. The CDR3 is made up of 15 amino acids. Germline V lookup: CDR1 SEHNR, CDR2 FQNEAQ (reference sequence). V was pared by 5 bases and J by 5 bases, with 9 bases of the junction left unmatched. The CDR3 here is CASSQGPTGGDEQYF. CDR3 nucleotides: TGTGCCAGCAGCCAGGGACCGACAGGGGGCGACGAGCAGTACTTC.

This clonotype has only one observation. A single base separates this from a much larger clone, so it may be a read error. The chain recombines TRBV29-1 with TRBJ2-2; 9 bases fit TRBD2. Germline V gene sequence: CDR1 SQVTM, CDR2 ANQGSEA. V lost 3 bases, J lost 8 bases, and 7 bases stayed unmatched. The CDR3 has 14 residues. The CDR3: CSVDGGLASGELFF. In DNA, the CDR3 is TGCAGCGTTGATGGGGGACTAGCTTCGGGGGAGCTGTTTTTT.

This clonotype was counted between two and nine times. This chain uses TRBV7-2 with TRBJ2-5, with 7 bases aligning to TRBD2. The V gene's germline CDR1 is SGHTA and CDR2 FQGNSA. The V segment lost 2 bases and the J segment 2 bases; nucleotides outside the gene matches: 5. The length of the CDR3 is 15 residues. As DNA, the CDR3 is TGTGCCAGCAGCTTATGGGGGGGTTCGCAAGAGACCCAGTACTTC. Amino acid sequence: CASSLWGGSQETQYF. The full variable domain, completed using reference TRBV7-2 and TRBJ2-5, is GAGVSQSPSNKVTEKGKDVELRCDPISGHTALYWYRQSLGQGLEFLIYFQGNSAPDKSGLPSDRFSAERTGGSVSTLTIQRTQQEDSAVYLCASSLWGGSQETQYFGPGTRLLVL.

The chain employs TRBV2 and TRBJ1-3, with a possible D match to TRBD1 (6 bases). The CDR3 consists of 15 residues. With 2 bases removed from V and 8 bases from J, the gap between germline ends came to 16 bases. Per germline, CDR1 SNHLY and CDR2 FYNNEI. CDR3 amino acids: CASSEWAGQGDTIYF. The CDR3 nucleotides read TGTGCCAGCAGTGAATGGGCGGGACAAGGAGACACCATATATTTT.

The V gene is TRBV30, the J gene TRBJ1-1, with D possibly TRBD1 on 5 matching bases. The CDR3 runs 14 residues. V was shortened by 2 bases and J by 4 bases, with 14 bases between the two germline ends. Germline CDR1 is GTSNPN and CDR2 is SVGIG (reference sequence). CDR3 sequence (DNA): TGTGCCTGGAGTCTTGGGGGTCGGGGCACTGAAGCTTTCTTT. Translating gives CAWSLGGRGTEAFF.

The chain combines TRBV10-3 with TRBJ2-7; the D is unclear. Trimming removed 6 bases from V and 2 bases from J, with 5 bases in between. The CDR3 extends over 11 amino acids. Germline CDR1 ENHRY, CDR2 SYGVKD. In DNA form, the CDR3 reads TGTGCCATCAGCAGAGCCTACGAGCAGTACTTC. Its translation: CAISRAYEQYF.